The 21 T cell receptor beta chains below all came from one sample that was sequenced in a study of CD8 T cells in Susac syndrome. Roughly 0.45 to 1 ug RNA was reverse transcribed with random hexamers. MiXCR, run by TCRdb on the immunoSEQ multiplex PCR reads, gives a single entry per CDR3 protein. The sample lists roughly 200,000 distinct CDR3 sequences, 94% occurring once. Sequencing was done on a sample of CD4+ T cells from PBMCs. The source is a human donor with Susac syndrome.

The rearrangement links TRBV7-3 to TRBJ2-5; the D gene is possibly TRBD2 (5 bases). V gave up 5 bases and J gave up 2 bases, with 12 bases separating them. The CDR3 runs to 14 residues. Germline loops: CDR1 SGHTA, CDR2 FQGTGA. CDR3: CASSRTGNQETQYF. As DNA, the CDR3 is TGTGCCAGCAGCAGAACCGGGAATCAAGAGACCCAGTACTTC.

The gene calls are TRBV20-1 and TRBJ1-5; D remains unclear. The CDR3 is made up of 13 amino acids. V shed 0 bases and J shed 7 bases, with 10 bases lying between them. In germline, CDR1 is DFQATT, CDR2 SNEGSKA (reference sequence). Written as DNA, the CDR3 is TGCAGTGCTAGAGATTTGAAGGGCCAGCCCCAGCATTTT. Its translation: CSARDLKGQPQHF.

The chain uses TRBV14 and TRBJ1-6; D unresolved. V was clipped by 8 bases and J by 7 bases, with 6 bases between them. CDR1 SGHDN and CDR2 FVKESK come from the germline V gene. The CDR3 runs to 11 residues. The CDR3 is CASVPNSPLHF. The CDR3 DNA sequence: TGTGCCAGCGTCCCCAATTCACCCCTCCACTTT.

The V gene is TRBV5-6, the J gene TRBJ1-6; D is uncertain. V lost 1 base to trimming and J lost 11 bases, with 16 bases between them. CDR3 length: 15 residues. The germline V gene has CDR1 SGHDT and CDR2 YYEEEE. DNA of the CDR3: TGTGCCAGCAGCTTGAGGTTCAGCCAGACGGCACCCCTCCACTTT. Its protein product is CASSLRFSQTAPLHF.

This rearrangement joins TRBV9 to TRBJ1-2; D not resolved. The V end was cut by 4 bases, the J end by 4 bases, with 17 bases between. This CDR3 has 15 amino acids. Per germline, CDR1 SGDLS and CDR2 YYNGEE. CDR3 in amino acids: CASSPLVGLPYGYTF. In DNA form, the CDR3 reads TGTGCCAGCAGCCCTCTGGTAGGCTTACCCTATGGCTACACCTTC.

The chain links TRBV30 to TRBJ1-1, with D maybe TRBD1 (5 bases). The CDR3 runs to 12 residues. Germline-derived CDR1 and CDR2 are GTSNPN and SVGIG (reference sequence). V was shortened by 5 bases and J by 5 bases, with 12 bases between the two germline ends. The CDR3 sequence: CAWGTAKTEAFF. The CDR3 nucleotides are TGTGCCTGGGGGACTGCGAAAACTGAAGCTTTCTTT.

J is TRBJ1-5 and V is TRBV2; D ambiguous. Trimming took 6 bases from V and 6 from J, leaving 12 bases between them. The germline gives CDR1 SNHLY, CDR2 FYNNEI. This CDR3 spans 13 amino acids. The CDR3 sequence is CASSAQITQPQHF. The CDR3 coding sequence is TGTGCCAGCAGCGCCCAGATCACTCAGCCCCAGCATTTT.

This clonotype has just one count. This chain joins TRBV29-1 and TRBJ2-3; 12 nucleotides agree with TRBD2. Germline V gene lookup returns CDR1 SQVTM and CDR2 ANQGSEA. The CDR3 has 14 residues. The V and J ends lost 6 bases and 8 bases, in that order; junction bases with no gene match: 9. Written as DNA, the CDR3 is TGCAGCGTCATGACTAGCGGGGGCACTGTTACGCAGTATTTT. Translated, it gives CSVMTSGGTVTQYF.

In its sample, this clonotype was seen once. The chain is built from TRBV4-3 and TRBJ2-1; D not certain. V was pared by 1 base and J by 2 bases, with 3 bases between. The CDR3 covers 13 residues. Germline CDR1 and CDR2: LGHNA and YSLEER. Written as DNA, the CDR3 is TGCGCCAGCAGCCAAGGGACCTACAATGAGCAGTTCTTC. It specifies CASSQGTYNEQFF.

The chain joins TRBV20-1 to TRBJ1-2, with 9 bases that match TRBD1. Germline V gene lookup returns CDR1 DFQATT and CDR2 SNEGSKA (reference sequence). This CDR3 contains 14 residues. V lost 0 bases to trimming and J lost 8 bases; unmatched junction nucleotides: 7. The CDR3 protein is CSARDPGTGSGYTF. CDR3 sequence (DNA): TGCAGTGCTAGAGATCCGGGGACAGGGTCCGGCTACACCTTC.

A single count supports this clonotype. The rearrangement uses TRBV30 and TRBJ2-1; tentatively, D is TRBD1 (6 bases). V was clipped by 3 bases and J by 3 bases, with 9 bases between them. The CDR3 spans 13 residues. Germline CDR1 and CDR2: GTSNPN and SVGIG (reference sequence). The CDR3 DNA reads TGTGCCTGGAGGCAGGGGCTCTACAATGAGCAGTTCTTC. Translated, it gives CAWRQGLYNEQFF.

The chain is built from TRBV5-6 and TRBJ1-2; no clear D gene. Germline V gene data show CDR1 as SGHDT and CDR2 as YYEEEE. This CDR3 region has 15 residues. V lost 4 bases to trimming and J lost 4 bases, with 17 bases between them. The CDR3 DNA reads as TGTGCCAGCAGCGCCGCGTTTGGCCTCTCCTATGGCTACACCTTC. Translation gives CASSAAFGLSYGYTF. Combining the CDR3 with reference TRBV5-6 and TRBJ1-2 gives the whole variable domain DAGVTQSPTHLIKTRGQQVTLRCSPKSGHDTVSWYQQALGQGPQFIFQYYEEEERQRGNFPDRFSGHQFPNYSSELNVNALLLGDSALYLCASSAAFGLSYGYTFGSGTRLTVV.

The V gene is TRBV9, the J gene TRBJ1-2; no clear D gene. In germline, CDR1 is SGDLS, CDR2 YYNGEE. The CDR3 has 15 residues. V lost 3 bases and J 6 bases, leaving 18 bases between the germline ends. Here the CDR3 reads CASSARPGSVDGYTF. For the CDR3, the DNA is TGTGCCAGCAGCGCTCGACCCGGGAGCGTGGATGGCTACACCTTC.

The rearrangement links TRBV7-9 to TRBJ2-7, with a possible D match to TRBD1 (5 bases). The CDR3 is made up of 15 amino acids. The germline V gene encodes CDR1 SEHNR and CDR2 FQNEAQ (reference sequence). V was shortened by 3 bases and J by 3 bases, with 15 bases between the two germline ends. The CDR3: CASSFANKGLYEQYF. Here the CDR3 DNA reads TGTGCCAGCAGCTTCGCTAATAAGGGGCTCTACGAGCAGTACTTC.

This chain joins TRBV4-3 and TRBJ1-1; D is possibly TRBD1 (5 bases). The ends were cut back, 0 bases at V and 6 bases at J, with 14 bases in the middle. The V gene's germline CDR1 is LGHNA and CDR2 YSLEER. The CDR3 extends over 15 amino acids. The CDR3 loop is CASSQDIQGSAEAFF. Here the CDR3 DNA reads TGCGCCAGCAGCCAAGATATCCAGGGAAGTGCTGAAGCTTTCTTT.

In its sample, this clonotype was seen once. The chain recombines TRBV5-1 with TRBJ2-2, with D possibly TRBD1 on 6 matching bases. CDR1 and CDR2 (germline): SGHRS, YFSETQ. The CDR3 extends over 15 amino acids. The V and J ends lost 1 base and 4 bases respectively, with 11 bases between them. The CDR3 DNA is TGCGCCAGCAGCTTGATTGGCAGGGGCACCGGGGAGCTGTTTTTT. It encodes CASSLIGRGTGELFF.

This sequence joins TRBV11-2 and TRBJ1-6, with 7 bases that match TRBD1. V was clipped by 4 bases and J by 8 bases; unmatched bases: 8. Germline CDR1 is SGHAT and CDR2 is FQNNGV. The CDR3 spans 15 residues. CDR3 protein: CASSSLRQGYSPLHF. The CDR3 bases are TGTGCCAGCAGCTCGCTACGACAGGGATATTCACCCCTCCACTTT.

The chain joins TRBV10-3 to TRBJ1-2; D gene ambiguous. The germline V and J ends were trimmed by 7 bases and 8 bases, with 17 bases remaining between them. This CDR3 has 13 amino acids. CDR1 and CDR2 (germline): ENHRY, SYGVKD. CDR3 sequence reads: CAINSGNRRGYTF. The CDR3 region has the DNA TGTGCCATCAACAGCGGGAATCGGCGCGGCTACACCTTC.

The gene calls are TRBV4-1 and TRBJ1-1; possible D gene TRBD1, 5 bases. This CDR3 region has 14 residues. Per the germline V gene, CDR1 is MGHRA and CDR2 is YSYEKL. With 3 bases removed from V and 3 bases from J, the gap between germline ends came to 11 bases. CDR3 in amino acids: CASSQGDGYTEAFF. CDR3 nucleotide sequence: TGCGCCAGCAGCCAGGGGGACGGGTACACTGAAGCTTTCTTT.

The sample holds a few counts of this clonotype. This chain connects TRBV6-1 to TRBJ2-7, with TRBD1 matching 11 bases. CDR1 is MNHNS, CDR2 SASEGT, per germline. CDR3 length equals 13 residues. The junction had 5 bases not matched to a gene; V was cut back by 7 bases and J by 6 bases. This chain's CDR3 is CASTTGQGVEQYF. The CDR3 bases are TGTGCCAGCACGACGGGACAGGGGGTCGAGCAGTACTTC.

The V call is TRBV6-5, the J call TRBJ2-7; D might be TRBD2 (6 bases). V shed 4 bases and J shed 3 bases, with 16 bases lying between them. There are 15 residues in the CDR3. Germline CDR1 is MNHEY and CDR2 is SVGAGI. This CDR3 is CASSSQGLTYYEQYF. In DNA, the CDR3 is TGTGCCAGCAGTTCTCAGGGACTGACCTACTACGAGCAGTACTTC.